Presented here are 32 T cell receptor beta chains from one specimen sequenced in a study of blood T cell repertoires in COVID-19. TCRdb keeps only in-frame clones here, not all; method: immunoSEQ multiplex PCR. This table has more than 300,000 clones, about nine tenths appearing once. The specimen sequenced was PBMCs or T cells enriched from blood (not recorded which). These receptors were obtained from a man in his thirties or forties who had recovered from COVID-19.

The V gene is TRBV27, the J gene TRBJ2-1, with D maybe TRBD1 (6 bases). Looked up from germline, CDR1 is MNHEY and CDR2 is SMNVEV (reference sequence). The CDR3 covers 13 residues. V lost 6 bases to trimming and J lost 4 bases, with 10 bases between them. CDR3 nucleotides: TGTGCCAGCAGCTCCGGACAGTACAATGAGCAGTTCTTC. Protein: CASSSGQYNEQFF.

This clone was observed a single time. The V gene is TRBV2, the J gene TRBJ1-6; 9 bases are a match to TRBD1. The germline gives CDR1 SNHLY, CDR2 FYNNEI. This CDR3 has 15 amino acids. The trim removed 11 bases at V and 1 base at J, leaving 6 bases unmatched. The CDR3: CASRDRASYNSPLHF. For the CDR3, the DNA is TGTGCCTCCCGGGACAGGGCGTCCTATAATTCACCCCTCCACTTT.

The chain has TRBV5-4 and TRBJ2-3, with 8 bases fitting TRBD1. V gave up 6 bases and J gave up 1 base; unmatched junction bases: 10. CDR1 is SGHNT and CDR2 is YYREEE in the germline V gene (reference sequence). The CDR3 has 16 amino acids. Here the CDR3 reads CASNPWTGQGTDTQYF. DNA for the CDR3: TGTGCCAGCAATCCGTGGACAGGGCAAGGCACAGATACGCAGTATTTT.

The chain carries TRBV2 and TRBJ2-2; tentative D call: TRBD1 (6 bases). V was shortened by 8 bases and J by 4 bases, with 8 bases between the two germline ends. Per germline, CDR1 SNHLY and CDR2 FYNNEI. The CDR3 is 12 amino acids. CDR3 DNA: TGTGCCAGCCCGGACAGCACCGGGGAGCTGTTTTTT. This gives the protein CASPDSTGELFF.

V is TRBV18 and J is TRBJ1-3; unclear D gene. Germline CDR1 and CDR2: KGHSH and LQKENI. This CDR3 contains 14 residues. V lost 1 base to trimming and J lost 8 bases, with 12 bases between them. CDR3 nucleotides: TGTGCCAGCTCACCACTGAGCTCCGGGGACACCATATATTTT. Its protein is CASSPLSSGDTIYF.

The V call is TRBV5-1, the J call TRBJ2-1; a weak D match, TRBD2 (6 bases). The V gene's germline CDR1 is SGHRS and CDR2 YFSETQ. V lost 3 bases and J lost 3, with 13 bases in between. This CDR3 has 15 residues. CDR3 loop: CASSYGTLDYNEQFF. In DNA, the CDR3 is TGCGCCAGCAGCTATGGGACTCTGGACTACAATGAGCAGTTCTTC.

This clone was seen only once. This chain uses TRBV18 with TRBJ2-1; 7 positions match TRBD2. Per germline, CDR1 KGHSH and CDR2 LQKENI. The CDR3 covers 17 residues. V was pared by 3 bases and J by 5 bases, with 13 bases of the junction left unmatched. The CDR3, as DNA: TGTGCCAGCTCACCTCTGAGGGCCGGGACTAACGACAATGAGCAGTTCTTC. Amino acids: CASSPLRAGTNDNEQFF.

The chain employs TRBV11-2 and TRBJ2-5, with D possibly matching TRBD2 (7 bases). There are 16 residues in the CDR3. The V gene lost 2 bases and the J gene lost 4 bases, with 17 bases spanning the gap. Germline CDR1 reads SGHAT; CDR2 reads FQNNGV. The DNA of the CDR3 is TGTGCCAGCAGCTTACCCCTAGCGGAGGGGGGAGAGACCCAGTACTTC. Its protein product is CASSLPLAEGGETQYF.

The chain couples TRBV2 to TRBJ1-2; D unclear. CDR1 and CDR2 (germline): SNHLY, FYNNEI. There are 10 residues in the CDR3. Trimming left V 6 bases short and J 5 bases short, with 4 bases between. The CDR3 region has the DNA TGTGCCAGCAGATCTTATGGCTACACCTTC. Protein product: CASRSYGYTF.

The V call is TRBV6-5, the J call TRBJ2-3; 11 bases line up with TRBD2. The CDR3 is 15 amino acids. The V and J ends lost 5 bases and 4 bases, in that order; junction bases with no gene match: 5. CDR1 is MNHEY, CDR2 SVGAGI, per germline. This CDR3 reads CASSRGLAESDTQYF. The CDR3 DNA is TGTGCCAGCAGTAGGGGACTAGCGGAGTCAGATACGCAGTATTTT.

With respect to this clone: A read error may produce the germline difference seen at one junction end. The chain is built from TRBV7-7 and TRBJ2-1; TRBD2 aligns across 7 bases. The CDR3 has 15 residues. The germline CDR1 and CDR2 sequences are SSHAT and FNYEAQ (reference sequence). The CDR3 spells CASSLALRGDNEQFF. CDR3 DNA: TGTGCTAGCAGCTTGGCGCTCCGGGGGGACAATGAGCAGTTCTTC.

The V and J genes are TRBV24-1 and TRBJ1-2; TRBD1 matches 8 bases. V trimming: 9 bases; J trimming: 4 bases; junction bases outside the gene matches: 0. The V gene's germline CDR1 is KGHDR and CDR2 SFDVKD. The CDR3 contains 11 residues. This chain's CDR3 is CATGTGYGYTF. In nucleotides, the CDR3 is TGTGCCACCGGGACAGGCTATGGCTACACCTTC.

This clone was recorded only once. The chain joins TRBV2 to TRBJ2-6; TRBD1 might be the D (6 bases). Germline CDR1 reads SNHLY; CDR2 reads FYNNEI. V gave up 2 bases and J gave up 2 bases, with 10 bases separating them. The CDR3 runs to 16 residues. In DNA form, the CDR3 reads TGTGCCAGCAGTGAAAACAGGGTTGCTGGGGCCAACGTCCTGACTTTC. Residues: CASSENRVAGANVLTF.

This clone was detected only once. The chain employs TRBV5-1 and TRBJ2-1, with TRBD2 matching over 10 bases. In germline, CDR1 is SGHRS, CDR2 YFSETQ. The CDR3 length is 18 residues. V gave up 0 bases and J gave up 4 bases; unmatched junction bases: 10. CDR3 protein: CASSLALLAGPEYNEQFF. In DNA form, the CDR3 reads TGCGCCAGCAGCTTGGCTTTACTAGCGGGACCCGAGTACAATGAGCAGTTCTTC.

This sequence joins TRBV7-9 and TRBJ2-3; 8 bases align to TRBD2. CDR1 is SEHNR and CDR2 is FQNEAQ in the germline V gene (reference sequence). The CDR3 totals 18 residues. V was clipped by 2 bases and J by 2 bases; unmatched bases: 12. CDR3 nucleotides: TGTGCCAGCAGCTTATGGAAGATGCTAGCGGGCTACACAGATACGCAGTATTTT. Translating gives CASSLWKMLAGYTDTQYF.

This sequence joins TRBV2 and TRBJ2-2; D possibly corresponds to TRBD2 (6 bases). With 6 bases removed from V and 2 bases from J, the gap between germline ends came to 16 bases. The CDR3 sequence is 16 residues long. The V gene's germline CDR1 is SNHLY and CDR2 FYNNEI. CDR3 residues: CASREWTGVNTGELFF. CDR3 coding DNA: TGTGCCAGCAGAGAATGGACGGGGGTTAACACCGGGGAGCTGTTTTTT.

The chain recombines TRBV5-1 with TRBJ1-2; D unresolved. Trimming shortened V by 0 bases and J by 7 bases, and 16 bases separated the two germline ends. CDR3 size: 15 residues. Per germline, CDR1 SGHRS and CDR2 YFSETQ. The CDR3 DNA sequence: TGCGCCAGCAGCTTGGGAGGAACCTCCGACCGTGGCTACACCTTC. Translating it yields CASSLGGTSDRGYTF.

The CDR3 loop reads CASSLEGSGTEAFF. The DNA of the CDR3 is TGTGCCAGCAGCTTAGAGGGGTCGGGCACTGAAGCTTTCTTT. The chain is built from TRBV7-9 and TRBJ1-1; D may be TRBD1 (5 bases). V lost 1 base and J lost 4, with 10 bases in between. Per germline, CDR1 SEHNR and CDR2 FQNEAQ (reference sequence). The CDR3 is 14 amino acids.

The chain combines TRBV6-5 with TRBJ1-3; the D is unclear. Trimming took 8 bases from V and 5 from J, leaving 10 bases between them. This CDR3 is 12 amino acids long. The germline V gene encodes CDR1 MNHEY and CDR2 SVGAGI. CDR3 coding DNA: TGTGCCAGCGCCCACCCTAGAAACACCATATATTTT. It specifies CASAHPRNTIYF.

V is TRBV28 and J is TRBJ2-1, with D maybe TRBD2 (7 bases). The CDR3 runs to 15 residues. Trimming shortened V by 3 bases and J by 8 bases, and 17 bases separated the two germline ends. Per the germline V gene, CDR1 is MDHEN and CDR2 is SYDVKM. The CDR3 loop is CASSLGTGGGYEQFF. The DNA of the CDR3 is TGTGCCAGCAGTTTGGGGACGGGCGGGGGCTATGAGCAGTTCTTC.

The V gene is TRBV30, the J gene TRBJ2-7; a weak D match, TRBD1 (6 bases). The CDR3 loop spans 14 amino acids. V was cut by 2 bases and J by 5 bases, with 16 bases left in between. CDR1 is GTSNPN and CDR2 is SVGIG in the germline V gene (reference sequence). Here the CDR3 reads CAWSLGQGRHEQYF. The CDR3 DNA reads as TGTGCCTGGAGTCTAGGGCAGGGGAGACACGAGCAGTACTTC.

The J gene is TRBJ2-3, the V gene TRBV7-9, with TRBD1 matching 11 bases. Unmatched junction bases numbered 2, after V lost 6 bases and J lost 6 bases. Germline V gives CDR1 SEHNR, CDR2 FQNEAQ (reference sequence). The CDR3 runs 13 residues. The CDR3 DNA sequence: TGTGCCAGCAGTCGGGACAGGGGGGATACGCAGTATTTT. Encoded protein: CASSRDRGDTQYF.

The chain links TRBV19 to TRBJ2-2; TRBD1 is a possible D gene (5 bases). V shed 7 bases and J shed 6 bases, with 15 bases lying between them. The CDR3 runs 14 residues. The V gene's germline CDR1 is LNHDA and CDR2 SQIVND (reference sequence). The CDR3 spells CASTHWGGSGELFF. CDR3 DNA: TGTGCCAGTACCCATTGGGGCGGTTCCGGGGAGCTGTTTTTT.

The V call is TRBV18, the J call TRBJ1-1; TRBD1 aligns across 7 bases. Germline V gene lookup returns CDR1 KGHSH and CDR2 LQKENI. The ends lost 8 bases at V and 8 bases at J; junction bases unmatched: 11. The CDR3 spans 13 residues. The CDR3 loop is CASGQGQKEEAFF. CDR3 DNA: TGTGCCAGCGGTCAGGGACAGAAGGAAGAAGCTTTCTTT.

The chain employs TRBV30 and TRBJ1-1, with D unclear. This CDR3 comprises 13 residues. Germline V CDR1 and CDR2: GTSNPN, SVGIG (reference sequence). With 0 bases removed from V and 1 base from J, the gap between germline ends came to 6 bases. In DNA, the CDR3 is TGTGCCTGGAGTGTACTATCGAACACTGAAGCTTTCTTT. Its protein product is CAWSVLSNTEAFF.

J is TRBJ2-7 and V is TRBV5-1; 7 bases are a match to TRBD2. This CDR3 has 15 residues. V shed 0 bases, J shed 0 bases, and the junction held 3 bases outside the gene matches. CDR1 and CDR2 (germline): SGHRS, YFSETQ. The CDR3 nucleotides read TGCGCCAGCAGCTTGGGCCCGGGGGGCTCCTACGAGCAGTACTTC. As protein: CASSLGPGGSYEQYF.

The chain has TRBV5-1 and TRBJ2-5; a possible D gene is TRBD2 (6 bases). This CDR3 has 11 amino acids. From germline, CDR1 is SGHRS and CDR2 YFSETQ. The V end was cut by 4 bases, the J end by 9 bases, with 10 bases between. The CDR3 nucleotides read TGCGCCAGCAGCGCGGGACGGGCCCAGTACTTC. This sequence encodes CASSAGRAQYF.

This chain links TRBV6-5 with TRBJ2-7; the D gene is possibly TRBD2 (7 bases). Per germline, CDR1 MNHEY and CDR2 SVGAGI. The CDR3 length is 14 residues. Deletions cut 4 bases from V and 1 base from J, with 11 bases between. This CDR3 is CASSWRGGSYEQYF. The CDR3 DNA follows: TGTGCCAGCAGTTGGAGGGGGGGATCCTACGAGCAGTACTTC.

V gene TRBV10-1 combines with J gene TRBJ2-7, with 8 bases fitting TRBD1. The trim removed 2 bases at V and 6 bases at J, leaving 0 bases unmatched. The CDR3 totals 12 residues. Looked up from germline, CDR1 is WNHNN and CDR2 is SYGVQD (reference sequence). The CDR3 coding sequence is TGCGCCAGCAGTGAGACAGGGGGCGAGCAGTACTTC. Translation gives CASSETGGEQYF.

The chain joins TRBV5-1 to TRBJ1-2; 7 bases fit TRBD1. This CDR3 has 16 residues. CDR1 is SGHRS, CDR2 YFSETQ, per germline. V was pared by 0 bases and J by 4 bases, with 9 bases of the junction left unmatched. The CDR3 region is CASSLAAGTASYGYTF. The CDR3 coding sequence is TGCGCCAGCAGCTTGGCGGCCGGGACAGCATCCTATGGCTACACCTTC.

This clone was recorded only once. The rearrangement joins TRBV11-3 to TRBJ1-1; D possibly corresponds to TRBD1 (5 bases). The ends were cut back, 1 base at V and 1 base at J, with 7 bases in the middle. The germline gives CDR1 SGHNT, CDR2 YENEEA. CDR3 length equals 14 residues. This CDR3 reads CASSLGGPNTEAFF. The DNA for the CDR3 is TGTGCCAGCAGCTTAGGGGGCCCGAACACTGAAGCTTTCTTT.

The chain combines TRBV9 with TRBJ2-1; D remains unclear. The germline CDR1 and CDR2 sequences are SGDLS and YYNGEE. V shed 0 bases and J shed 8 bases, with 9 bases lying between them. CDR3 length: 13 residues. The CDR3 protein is CASSVARQDEQFF. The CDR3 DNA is TGTGCCAGCAGCGTAGCCCGACAAGATGAGCAGTTCTTC.